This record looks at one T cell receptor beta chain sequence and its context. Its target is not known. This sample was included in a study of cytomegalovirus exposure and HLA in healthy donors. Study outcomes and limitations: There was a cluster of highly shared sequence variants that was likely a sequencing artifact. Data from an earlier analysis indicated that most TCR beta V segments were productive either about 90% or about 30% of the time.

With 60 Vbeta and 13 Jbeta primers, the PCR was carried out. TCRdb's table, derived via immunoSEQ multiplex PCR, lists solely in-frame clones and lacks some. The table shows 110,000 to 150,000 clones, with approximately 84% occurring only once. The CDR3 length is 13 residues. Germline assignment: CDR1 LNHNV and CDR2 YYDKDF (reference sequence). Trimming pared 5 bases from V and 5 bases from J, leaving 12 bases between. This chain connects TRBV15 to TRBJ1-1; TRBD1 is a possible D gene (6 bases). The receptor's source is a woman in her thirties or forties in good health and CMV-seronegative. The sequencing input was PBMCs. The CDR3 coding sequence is TGTGCCACCAGCGGCAGGGGAAAGACTGAAGCTTTCTTT. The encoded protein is CATSGRGKTEAFF.